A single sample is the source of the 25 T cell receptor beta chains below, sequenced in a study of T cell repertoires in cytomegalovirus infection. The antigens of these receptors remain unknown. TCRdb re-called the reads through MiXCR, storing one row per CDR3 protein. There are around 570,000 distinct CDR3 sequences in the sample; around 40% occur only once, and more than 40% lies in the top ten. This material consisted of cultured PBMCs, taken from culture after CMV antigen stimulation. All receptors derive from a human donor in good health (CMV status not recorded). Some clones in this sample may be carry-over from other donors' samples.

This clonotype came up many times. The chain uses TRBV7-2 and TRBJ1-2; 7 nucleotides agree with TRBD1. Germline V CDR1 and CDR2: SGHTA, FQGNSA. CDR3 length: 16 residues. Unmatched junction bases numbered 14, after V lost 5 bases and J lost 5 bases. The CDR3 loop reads CASSPLTAGGDYGYTF. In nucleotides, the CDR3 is TGTGCCAGCAGCCCCCTCACGGCAGGGGGAGATTATGGCTACACCTTC.

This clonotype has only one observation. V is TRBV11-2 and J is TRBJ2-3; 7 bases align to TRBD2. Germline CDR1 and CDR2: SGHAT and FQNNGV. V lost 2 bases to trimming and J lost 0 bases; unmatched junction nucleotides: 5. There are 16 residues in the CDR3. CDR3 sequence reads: CASSLSGAISTDTQYF. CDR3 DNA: TGTGCCAGCAGCTTAAGCGGGGCCATAAGCACAGATACGCAGTATTTT.

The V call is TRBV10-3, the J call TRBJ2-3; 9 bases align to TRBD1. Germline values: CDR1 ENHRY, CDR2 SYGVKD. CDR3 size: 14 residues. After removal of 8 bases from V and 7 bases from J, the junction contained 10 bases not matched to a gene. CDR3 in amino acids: CAIGGDRASYTQYF. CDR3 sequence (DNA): TGTGCCATCGGGGGGGACAGGGCTTCGTATACGCAGTATTTT.

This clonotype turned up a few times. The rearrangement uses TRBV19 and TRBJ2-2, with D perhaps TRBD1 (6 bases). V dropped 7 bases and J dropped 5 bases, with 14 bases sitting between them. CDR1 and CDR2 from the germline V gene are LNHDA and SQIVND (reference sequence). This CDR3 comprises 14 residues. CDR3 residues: CASNLGARTGELFF. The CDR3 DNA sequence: TGTGCCAGTAATCTGGGGGCGCGGACCGGGGAGCTGTTTTTT.

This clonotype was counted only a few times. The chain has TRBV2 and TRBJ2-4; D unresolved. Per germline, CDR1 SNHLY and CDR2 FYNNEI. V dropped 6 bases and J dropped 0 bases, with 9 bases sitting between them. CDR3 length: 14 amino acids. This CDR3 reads CASRAALAKNIQYF. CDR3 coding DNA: TGTGCCAGCAGGGCCGCCCTAGCCAAAAACATTCAGTACTTC.

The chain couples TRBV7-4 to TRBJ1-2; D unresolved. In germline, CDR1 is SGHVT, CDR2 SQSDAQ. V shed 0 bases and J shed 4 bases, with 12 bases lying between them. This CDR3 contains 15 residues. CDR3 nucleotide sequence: TGTGCCAGCAGCTTAGCAGGGAGTTTAAGCTATGGCTACACCTTC. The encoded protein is CASSLAGSLSYGYTF.

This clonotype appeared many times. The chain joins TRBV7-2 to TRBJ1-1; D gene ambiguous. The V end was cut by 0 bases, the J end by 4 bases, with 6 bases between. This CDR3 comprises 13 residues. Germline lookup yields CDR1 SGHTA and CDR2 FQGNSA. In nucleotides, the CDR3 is TGTGCCAGCAGCTTAGCGGGAGTCACTGAAGCTTTCTTT. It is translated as CASSLAGVTEAFF.

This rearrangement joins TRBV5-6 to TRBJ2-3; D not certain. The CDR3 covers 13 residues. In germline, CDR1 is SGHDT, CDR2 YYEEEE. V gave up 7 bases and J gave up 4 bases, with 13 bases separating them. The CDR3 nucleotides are TGTGCCAGCCGGCCGGATGTGGCAGATACGCAGTATTTT. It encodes CASRPDVADTQYF.

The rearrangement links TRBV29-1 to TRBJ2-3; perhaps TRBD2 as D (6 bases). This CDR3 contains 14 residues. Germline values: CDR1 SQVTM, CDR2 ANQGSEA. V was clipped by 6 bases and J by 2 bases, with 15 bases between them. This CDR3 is CSVRGRPTTDTQYF. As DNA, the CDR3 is TGCAGCGTCCGTGGGAGGCCCACCACAGATACGCAGTATTTT.

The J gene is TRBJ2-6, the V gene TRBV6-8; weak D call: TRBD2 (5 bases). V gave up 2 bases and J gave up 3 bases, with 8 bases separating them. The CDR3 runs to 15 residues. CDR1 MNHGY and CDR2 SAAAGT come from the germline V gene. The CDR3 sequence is CASSYEGYGANVLTF. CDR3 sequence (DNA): TGTGCCAGCAGTTACGAGGGATATGGGGCCAACGTCCTGACTTTC.

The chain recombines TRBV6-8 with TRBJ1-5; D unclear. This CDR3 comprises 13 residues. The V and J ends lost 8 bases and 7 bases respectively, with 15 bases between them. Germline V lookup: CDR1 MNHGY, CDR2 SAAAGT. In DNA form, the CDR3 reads TGTGCCAGCCAGTGGGGAGAGGAGCAGCCCCAGCATTTT. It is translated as CASQWGEEQPQHF.

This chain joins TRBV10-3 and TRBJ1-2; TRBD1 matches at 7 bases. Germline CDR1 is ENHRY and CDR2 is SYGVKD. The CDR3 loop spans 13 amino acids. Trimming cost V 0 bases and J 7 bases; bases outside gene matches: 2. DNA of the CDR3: TGTGCCATCAGTGAGTCGGACAGGAGTGGCTACACCTTC. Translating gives CAISESDRSGYTF.

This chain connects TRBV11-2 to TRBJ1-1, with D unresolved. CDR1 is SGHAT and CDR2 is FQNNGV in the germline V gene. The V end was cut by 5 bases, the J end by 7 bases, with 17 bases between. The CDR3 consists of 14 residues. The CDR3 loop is CASSPTAGTLEAFF. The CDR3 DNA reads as TGTGCCAGCAGCCCTACGGCGGGAACCCTTGAAGCTTTCTTT.

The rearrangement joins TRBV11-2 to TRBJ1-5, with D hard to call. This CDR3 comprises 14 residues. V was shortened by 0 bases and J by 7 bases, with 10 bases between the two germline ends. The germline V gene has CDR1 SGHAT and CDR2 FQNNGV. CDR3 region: CASSLESSGQPQHF. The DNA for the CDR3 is TGTGCCAGCAGCTTAGAGTCCAGTGGCCAGCCCCAGCATTTT.

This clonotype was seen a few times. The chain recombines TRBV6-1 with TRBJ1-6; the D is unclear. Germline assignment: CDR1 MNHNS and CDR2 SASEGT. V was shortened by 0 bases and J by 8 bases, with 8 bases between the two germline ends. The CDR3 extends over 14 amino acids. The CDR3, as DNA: TGTGCCAGCAGTGAAGCATTACAATATTCACCCCTCCACTTT. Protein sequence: CASSEALQYSPLHF.

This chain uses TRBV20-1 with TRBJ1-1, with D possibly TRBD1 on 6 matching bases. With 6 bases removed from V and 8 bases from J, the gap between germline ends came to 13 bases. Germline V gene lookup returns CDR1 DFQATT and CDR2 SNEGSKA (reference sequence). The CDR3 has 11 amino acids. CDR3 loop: CSALTGLEAFF. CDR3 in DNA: TGCAGTGCCCTCACAGGGCTCGAAGCTTTCTTT.

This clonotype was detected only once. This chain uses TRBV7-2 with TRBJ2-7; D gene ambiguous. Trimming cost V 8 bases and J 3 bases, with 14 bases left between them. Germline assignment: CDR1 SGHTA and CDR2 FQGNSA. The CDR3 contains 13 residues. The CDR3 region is CASSVSRRYEQYF. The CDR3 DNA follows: TGTGCCAGCTCAGTTAGCCGCCGCTACGAGCAGTACTTC.

The CDR3: CASSRQRPNYGYTF. CDR3 coding DNA: TGTGCCAGCAGTCGGCAGCGACCTAACTATGGCTACACCTTC. V gene TRBV6-2 or TRBV6-3 combines with J gene TRBJ1-2; unclear D gene. Germline lookup yields CDR1 MNHEY and CDR2 SVGEGT. The CDR3 has 14 amino acids. Deletions cut 5 bases from V and 0 bases from J, with 10 bases between.

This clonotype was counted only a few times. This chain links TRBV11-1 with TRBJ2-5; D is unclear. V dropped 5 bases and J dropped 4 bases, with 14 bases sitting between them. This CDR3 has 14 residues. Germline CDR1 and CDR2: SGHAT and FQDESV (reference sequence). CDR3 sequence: CASSRIEVRETQYF. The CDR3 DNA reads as TGTGCCAGCAGCCGTATTGAGGTTAGAGAGACCCAGTACTTC.

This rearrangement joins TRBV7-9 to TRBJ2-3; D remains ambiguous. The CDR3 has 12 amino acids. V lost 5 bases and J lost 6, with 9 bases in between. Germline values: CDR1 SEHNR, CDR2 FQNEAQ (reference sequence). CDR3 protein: CASSGSRDTQYF. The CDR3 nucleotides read TGTGCCAGCAGCGGCTCTAGGGATACGCAGTATTTT.

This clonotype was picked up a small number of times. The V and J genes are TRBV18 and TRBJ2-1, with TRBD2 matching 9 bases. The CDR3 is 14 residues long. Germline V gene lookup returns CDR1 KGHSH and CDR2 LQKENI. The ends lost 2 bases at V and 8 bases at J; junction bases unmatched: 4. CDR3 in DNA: TGTGCCAGCTCACCAGGAGTAGCGGGAGATGAGCAGTTCTTC. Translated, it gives CASSPGVAGDEQFF.

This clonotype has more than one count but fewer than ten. CDR3 in amino acids: CASSWTASYEQYF. The CDR3 DNA reads TGTGCCAGCAGCTGGACGGCTTCCTACGAGCAGTACTTC. The chain employs TRBV7-2 and TRBJ2-7; no definite D call. CDR3 length equals 13 residues. Germline CDR1 SGHTA, CDR2 FQGNSA. V was shortened by 4 bases and J by 1 base, with 8 bases between the two germline ends.

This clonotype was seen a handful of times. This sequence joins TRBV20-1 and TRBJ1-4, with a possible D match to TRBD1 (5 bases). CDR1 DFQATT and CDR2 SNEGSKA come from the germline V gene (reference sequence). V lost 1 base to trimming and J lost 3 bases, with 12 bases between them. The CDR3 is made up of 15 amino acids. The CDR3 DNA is TGCAGTGCTAGAGCGCTGCGGGGGTCTAATGAAAAACTGTTTTTT. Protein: CSARALRGSNEKLFF.

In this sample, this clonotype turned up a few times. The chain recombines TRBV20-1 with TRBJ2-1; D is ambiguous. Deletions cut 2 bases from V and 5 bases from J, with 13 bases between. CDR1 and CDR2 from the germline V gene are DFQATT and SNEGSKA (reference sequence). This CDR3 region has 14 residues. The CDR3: CSARREIPNNEQFF. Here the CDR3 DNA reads TGCAGTGCTAGAAGGGAAATCCCCAACAATGAGCAGTTCTTC.

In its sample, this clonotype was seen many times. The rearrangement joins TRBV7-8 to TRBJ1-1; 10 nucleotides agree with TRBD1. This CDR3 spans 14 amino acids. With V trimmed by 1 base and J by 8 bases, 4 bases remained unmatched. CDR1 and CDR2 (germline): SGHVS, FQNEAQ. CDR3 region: CASSLVRTGGEAFF. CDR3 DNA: TGTGCCAGCAGCTTAGTCAGGACAGGGGGAGAAGCTTTCTTT.